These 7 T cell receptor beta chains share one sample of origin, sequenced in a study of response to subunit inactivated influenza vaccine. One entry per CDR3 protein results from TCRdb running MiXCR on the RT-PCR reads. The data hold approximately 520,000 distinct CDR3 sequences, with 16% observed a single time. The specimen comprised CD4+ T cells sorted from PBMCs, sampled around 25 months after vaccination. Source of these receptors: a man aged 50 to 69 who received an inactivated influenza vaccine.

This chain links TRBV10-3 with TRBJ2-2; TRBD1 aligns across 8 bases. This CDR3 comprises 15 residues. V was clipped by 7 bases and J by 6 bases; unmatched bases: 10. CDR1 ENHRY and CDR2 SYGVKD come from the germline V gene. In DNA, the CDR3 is TGTGCCATCAAAGATACAGACAGGGGACCCGGGGAGCTGTTTTTT. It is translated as CAIKDTDRGPGELFF.

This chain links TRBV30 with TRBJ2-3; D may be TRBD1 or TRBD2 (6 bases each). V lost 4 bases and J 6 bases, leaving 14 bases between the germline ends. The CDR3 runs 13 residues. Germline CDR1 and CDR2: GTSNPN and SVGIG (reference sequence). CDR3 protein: CAWTRGESDTQYF. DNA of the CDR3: TGTGCCTGGACTAGGGGGGAATCGGATACGCAGTATTTT.

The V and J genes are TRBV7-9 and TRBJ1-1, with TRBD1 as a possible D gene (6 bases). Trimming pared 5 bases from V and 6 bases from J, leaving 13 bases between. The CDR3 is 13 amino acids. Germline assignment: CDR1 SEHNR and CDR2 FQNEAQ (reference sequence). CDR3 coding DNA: TGTGCCAGCAGCACTAACAGGGTTTCTGAAGCTTTCTTT. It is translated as CASSTNRVSEAFF.

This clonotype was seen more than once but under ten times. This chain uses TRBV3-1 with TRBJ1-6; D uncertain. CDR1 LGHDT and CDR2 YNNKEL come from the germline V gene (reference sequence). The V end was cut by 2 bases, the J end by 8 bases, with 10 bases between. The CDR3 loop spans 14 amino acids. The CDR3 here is CASSQLPGDSPLHF. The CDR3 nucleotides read TGTGCCAGCAGCCAACTTCCGGGAGATTCACCCCTCCACTTT.

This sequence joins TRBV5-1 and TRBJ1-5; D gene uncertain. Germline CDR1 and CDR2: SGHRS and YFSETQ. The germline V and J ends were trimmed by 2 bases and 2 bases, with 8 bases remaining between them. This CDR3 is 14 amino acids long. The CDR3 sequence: CASSFKGGNQPQHF. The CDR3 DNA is TGCGCCAGCAGCTTTAAGGGAGGCAATCAGCCCCAGCATTTT.

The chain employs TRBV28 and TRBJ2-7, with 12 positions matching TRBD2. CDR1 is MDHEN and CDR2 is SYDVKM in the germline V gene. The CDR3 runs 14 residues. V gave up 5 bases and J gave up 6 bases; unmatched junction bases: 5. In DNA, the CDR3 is TGTGCCAGCAGTCTACTAGCGGGAGGATCCGAGCAGTACTTC. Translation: CASSLLAGGSEQYF.

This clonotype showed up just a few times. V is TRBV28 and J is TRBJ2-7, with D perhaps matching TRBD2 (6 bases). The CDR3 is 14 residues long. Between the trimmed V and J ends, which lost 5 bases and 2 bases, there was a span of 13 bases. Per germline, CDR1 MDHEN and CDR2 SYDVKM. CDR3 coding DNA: TGTGCCAGCAGTATGGGCGGCGGGACCTACGAGCAGTACTTC. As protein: CASSMGGGTYEQYF.